Listed below are T cell receptor beta chains from one sample, sequenced in a study of cytomegalovirus exposure and HLA in healthy donors. Data came from immunoSEQ multiplex PCR; TCRdb stores just in-frame clones and leaves some out. This table has some 110,000 clones, around 89% appearing once. Sequenced: PBMCs. The receptor source for this set is a man in his late teens or twenties in good health and CMV-seronegative. The CDR3 runs from the conserved cysteine through the conserved F or W. A D gene is named only where the DNA matches it firmly. The size entry is marked missing in some rows and otherwise reads once, few, many or a size class.

size,J,D,V,CDR3,DNA
NA,TRBJ1-4,NA,TRBV15,CATSRAVQFGEKLFF,TGTGCCACCAGCAGAGCGGTACAGTTTGGAGAAAAACTGTTTTTT
NA,TRBJ1-1,NA,TRBV15,CATSRVGGTVNTEAFF,TGTGCCACCAGCAGAGTCGGTGGGACTGTGAACACTGAAGCTTTCTTT
few,TRBJ2-1,TRBD1,TRBV4-1,CASSQVRDRFNEQFF,TGCGCCAGCAGCCAAGTCCGGGACAGGTTCAATGAGCAGTTCTTC
NA,TRBJ2-1,TRBD1,TRBV5-1,CASTPRDRVTNEQFF,TGCGCCAGCACACCCCGGGACAGGGTCACCAATGAGCAGTTCTTC
NA,TRBJ2-7,NA,TRBV9,CASSVGAGNYYEQYF,TGTGCCAGCAGCGTAGGAGCAGGGAACTACTACGAGCAGTACTTC
NA,TRBJ2-7,NA,TRBV13,CASSFSQGPYEQYF,TGTGCCAGCAGCTTCTCGCAGGGTCCCTACGAGCAGTACTTC
few,TRBJ1-5,TRBD1,TRBV6-5,CASSQRGGYQPQHF,TGTGCCAGCAGCCAACGAGGGGGCTATCAGCCCCAGCATTTT
once,TRBJ2-5,TRBD1,TRBV5-4,CASSVGTVTQETQYF,TGTGCCAGCAGCGTAGGGACAGTAACTCAAGAGACCCAGTACTTC
NA,TRBJ2-1,TRBD2,TRBV11-3,CASSLLAVHPSDEQFF,TGTGCCAGCAGCTTACTAGCGGTCCATCCGAGCGATGAGCAGTTCTTC
NA,TRBJ2-3,TRBD2,TRBV5-1,CASSLVIAGVTDTQYF,TGCGCCAGCAGCTTAGTGATAGCGGGGGTTACAGATACGCAGTATTTT
NA,TRBJ2-5,TRBD1,TRBV5-1,CASSRTGGYQETQYF,TGCGCCAGCAGCAGGACAGGGGGGTACCAAGAGACCCAGTACTTC
few,TRBJ2-1,NA,TRBV5-1,CASQQQGMDNEQFF,TGCGCCAGCCAACAACAGGGAATGGACAATGAGCAGTTCTTC
NA,TRBJ1-6,NA,TRBV11-2,CASTPVNSPLHF,TGTGCCAGCACCCCAGTAAATTCACCCCTCCACTTT
NA,TRBJ1-1,NA,TRBV28,CASSRGGTANTEAFF,TGTGCCAGCAGCCGAGGCGGGACTGCGAACACTGAAGCTTTCTTT
NA,TRBJ2-1,NA,TRBV4-1,CASSQDYLANYNEQFF,TGCGCCAGCAGCCAAGATTATCTAGCGAACTACAATGAGCAGTTCTTC
NA,TRBJ1-3,NA,TRBV19,CASSIQGGAHTIYF,TGTGCCAGTAGTATTCAGGGAGGGGCACACACCATATATTTT
NA,TRBJ2-1,NA,TRBV10-3,CAIKQEISSYNEQFF,TGTGCCATCAAACAGGAGATAAGCTCCTACAATGAGCAGTTCTTC
NA,TRBJ1-5,NA,TRBV7-2,CASSFSGSNQPQHF,TGTGCCAGCAGCTTTTCAGGAAGCAATCAGCCCCAGCATTTT
NA,TRBJ1-2,TRBD1,TRBV7-9,CASSLGVEGAPGYTF,TGTGCCAGCAGCTTAGGGGTCGAGGGGGCGCCTGGCTACACCTTC
once,TRBJ1-5,NA,TRBV6-1,CASSNNQPQHF,TGTGCCAGCAGCAACAATCAGCCCCAGCATTTT
NA,TRBJ2-1,NA,TRBV29-1,CSVGSRVAYNEQFF,TGCAGCGTTGGGAGCCGGGTCGCATACAATGAGCAGTTCTTC
NA,TRBJ2-1,TRBD1,TRBV7-7,CASSLRTGEVGSYNEQFF,TGTGCCAGCAGCCTCCGGACAGGGGAGGTTGGCTCCTACAATGAGCAGTTCTTC
NA,TRBJ2-3,TRBD2,TRBV19,CASSDGTSRSTDTQYF,TGTGCCAGTAGTGACGGGACTAGCAGATCCACAGATACGCAGTATTTT
once,TRBJ1-5,TRBD1,TRBV11-2,CASSLLLGQGRNQPQHF,TGTGCCAGCAGCCTCTTGTTGGGACAGGGGAGAAATCAGCCCCAGCATTTT
NA,TRBJ1-1,NA,TRBV10-3,CAIRDLRGRTTNTEAFF,TGTGCCATCAGGGACCTTAGGGGGAGAACAACAAACACTGAAGCTTTCTTT
NA,TRBJ2-5,TRBD2,TRBV5-6,CASRSYFPLAGGFEETQYF,TGTGCCAGCAGGTCCTACTTTCCGCTAGCCGGGGGGTTTGAAGAGACCCAGTACTTC
NA,TRBJ2-1,NA,TRBV30,CAWKGGYYNEQFF,TGTGCCTGGAAGGGCGGGTACTACAATGAGCAGTTCTTC
NA,TRBJ1-1,TRBD1,TRBV6-5,CASSYGGGSNTEAFF,TGTGCCAGCAGTTACGGAGGGGGCTCGAACACTGAAGCTTTCTTT
NA,TRBJ2-7,TRBD1,TRBV5-5,CASSLESWDSYEQYF,TGTGCCAGCAGCTTGGAATCCTGGGACAGCTACGAGCAGTACTTC
NA,TRBJ1-3,NA,TRBV5-1,CASSRTVNSGNTIYF,TGCGCCAGCAGCAGGACAGTCAACTCTGGAAACACCATATATTTT
NA,TRBJ2-7,NA,TRBV7-2,CASSLGGDYEQYF,TGTGCCAGCAGCTTAGGGGGGGACTACGAGCAGTACTTC
NA,TRBJ2-7,NA,TRBV12-5,CASGLVYRQQGAFDEQYF,TGTGCTAGTGGTTTGGTTTACCGCCAACAGGGAGCCTTCGACGAGCAGTACTTC
NA,TRBJ1-2,NA,TRBV11-2,CASSSTRDTANYGYTF,TGTGCCAGCAGCTCGACCCGGGACACAGCTAACTATGGCTACACCTTC
NA,TRBJ2-5,NA,TRBV5-1,CASSLPGGETQYF,TGCGCCAGCAGCTTACCGGGCGGGGAGACCCAGTACTTC
once,TRBJ2-5,TRBD2,TRBV12-5,CASGLTPRGVVGETQYF,TGTGCTAGTGGTTTGACGCCCCGGGGGGTCGTGGGAGAGACCCAGTACTTC
NA,TRBJ2-1,TRBD2,TRBV27,CASSLASGTNNEQFF,TGTGCCAGCAGTTTAGCTAGCGGGACCAACAATGAGCAGTTCTTC
NA,TRBJ2-1,TRBD2,TRBV7-2,CASSKEVAGGNNEQFF,TGTGCCAGCAGCAAAGAAGTCGCGGGGGGGAATAATGAGCAGTTCTTC